This paragraph reports one T cell receptor (beta chain). Produced via immunoSEQ multiplex PCR; TCRdb's table is partial and in-frame only. The sample records 60,000 to 90,000 clones, nearly 98% being singletons. The entry originates in a study of technical replicates of blood from a handful of donors. Trimming removed 1 base at V and 3 bases at J, with 11 bases between. The CDR3 has 15 residues. CDR1 and CDR2 from the germline V gene are SGHTA and FQGTGA. The sample consisted of T cells isolated from PBMCs. The rearrangement links TRBV7-3 to TRBJ2-3; weak D call: TRBD2 (6 bases). The TCR comes from a human donor in good health. CDR3 DNA sequence: TGTGCCAGCAGCTTAATGGGGGGACCGACAGATACGCAGTATTTT. It encodes CASSLMGGPTDTQYF. Supplemented by reference TRBV7-3 and TRBJ2-3, the full variable domain reads GAGVSQTPSNKVTEKGKYVELRCDPISGHTALYWYRQSLGQGPEFLIYFQGTGAADDSGLPNDRFFAVRPEGSVSTLKIQRTERGDSAVYLCASSLMGGPTDTQYFGPGTRLTVL.